This is a list of T cell receptor beta chains from one sample in a study of blood T cell repertoires in COVID-19. Clones were sequenced by immunoSEQ multiplex PCR, and TCRdb holds only the in-frame ones, with some missing. The table lists under 250,000 clones, around 85% of them singletons. The sample taken for sequencing was PBMCs or T cells enriched from blood (not recorded which). The origin of the receptors is a woman aged 50 to 60 with acute COVID-19. The CDR3 runs from the conserved cysteine through the conserved F or W. The D gene is left open where the match is weak. Clone size, where shown, is once, few, many, or a class for clones that have expanded.

J gene	V gene	D gene	clone size	CDR3 protein	CDR3 DNA
TRBJ2-4	TRBV7-9	TRBD2	NA	CASSLVASGKLAKNIQYF	TGTGCCAGCAGCTTAGTAGCTAGCGGTAAATTAGCCAAAAACATTCAGTACTTC
TRBJ2-1	TRBV5-1	TRBD1	NA	CASSVSGQGAREQFF	TGCGCCAGCAGCGTGTCAGGACAGGGGGCGCGTGAGCAGTTCTTC
TRBJ2-3	TRBV10-3	TRBD2	NA	CAISPMTSGAGADTQYF	TGTGCCATCAGTCCAATGACTAGCGGGGCCGGGGCAGATACGCAGTATTTT
TRBJ2-1	TRBV3-1/TRBV3-2	NA	NA	CASSQDFVNEQFF	TGTGCCAGCAGCCAAGATTTCGTCAATGAGCAGTTCTTC
TRBJ1-2	TRBV19	TRBD1	NA	CASSLRQGDGYTF	TGTGCCAGTAGTCTAAGACAGGGGGATGGCTACACCTTC
TRBJ1-6	TRBV4-1	TRBD1	NA	CASSQGSGGGIHF	TGCGCCAGCAGCCAAGGATCGGGAGGGGGCATCCACTTT
TRBJ1-3	TRBV6-6	TRBD1	once	CASSRTTGPSGNTIYF	TGTGCCAGCAGTCGAACGACAGGGCCCTCTGGAAACACCATATATTTT
TRBJ1-4	TRBV5-1	NA	once	CASSPEVREKLFF	TGCGCCAGCAGCCCCGAAGTACGGGAAAAACTGTTTTTT
TRBJ1-1	TRBV6-4	NA	NA	CASSDPGRGTEAFF	TGTGCCAGCAGTGACCCAGGGCGGGGCACTGAAGCTTTCTTT
TRBJ2-7	TRBV18	TRBD1	NA	CASSPGQGPYEQYF	TGTGCCAGCTCACCAGGACAGGGCCCCTACGAGCAGTACTTC
TRBJ1-1	TRBV18	NA	NA	CASSEGLGNTEAFF	TGTGCCAGCTCGGAGGGATTGGGGAACACTGAAGCTTTCTTT
TRBJ2-1	TRBV4-3	NA	NA	CASSQELNNEQFF	TGCGCCAGCAGCCAAGAACTAAACAATGAGCAGTTCTTC
TRBJ2-2	TRBV24-1	TRBD1	NA	CATSDPRQGGGELFF	TGTGCCACCAGTGATCCCCGACAGGGTGGCGGGGAGCTGTTTTTT
TRBJ1-2	TRBV5-8	NA	NA	CASSWTPPKGYTF	TGTGCCAGCAGCTGGACTCCTCCGAAGGGCTACACCTTC
TRBJ1-4	TRBV14	NA	NA	CASSQDRRGEKLFF	TGTGCCAGCAGCCAAGATCGGAGGGGTGAAAAACTGTTTTTT
TRBJ1-2	TRBV10-3	NA	NA	CAISEFRQLFYGYTF	TGTGCCATCAGTGAATTTCGACAGCTTTTCTATGGCTACACCTTC
TRBJ1-1	TRBV19	NA	NA	CASSSRIGGRGTEAFF	TGTGCCAGTAGCTCGAGGATCGGGGGGCGAGGGACTGAAGCTTTCTTT
TRBJ2-7	TRBV18	NA	NA	CASSPDTAREQYF	TGTGCCAGCTCACCAGACACTGCCCGCGAGCAGTACTTC
TRBJ1-3	TRBV5-6	NA	NA	CASSLLGPGNTIYF	TGTGCCAGCAGCTTGCTGGGCCCTGGAAACACCATATATTTT
TRBJ2-7	TRBV16	TRBD2	NA	CASSQSRGAEQYF	TGTGCCAGCAGCCAATCGCGGGGGGCCGAGCAGTACTTC
TRBJ1-5	TRBV6-2/TRBV6-3	TRBD1	NA	CASSQTGGPIQPQHF	TGTGCCAGCAGCCAAACAGGGGGCCCGATTCAGCCCCAGCATTTT
TRBJ2-2	TRBV7-2	TRBD2	NA	CAILGGANTGELFF	TGTGCCATTCTCGGGGGGGCAAACACCGGGGAGCTGTTTTTT
TRBJ1-6	TRBV3-1/TRBV3-2	NA	NA	CASSQQELGLHF	TGTGCCAGCAGCCAACAGGAATTAGGCCTCCACTTT
TRBJ2-2	TRBV6-5	TRBD2	NA	CASSTGTSGPGELFF	TGTGCCAGCAGTACCGGGACTAGCGGTCCCGGGGAGCTGTTTTTT
TRBJ1-2	TRBV19	NA	once	CASSNPGNGYTF	TGTGCCAGTAGTAATCCGGGAAATGGCTACACCTTC
TRBJ2-7	TRBV4-3	TRBD1	NA	CASSHSGTGESYEQYF	TGCGCCAGCAGCCACTCCGGGACAGGGGAGTCCTACGAGCAGTACTTC
TRBJ2-1	TRBV9	NA	NA	CASSGQGKYNEQFF	TGTGCCAGCAGCGGCCAGGGGAAATACAATGAGCAGTTCTTC
TRBJ2-5	TRBV30	NA	NA	CAWSVRGAGETQYF	TGTGCCTGGAGTGTACGGGGGGCAGGGGAGACCCAGTACTTC
TRBJ2-3	TRBV7-2	TRBD1	NA	CASSLVGTGHTDTQYF	TGTGCCAGCAGCTTAGTCGGGACAGGGCACACAGATACGCAGTATTTT
TRBJ1-2	TRBV5-4	NA	NA	CASSSEGGWSLGYTF	TGTGCCAGCAGCTCCGAGGGAGGGTGGAGTCTCGGCTACACCTTC
TRBJ1-1	TRBV2	NA	NA	CASRDTGKAEAFF	TGTGCCAGCAGAGACACAGGGAAGGCTGAAGCTTTCTTT
TRBJ1-4	TRBV6-5	NA	NA	CASRDGQTEKLFF	TGTGCCAGCAGGGACGGACAGACCGAAAAACTGTTTTTT
TRBJ2-7	TRBV20-1	TRBD2	NA	CSASKRGGQKSHEQYF	TGCAGTGCTAGTAAGCGGGGGGGCCAAAAGAGCCACGAGCAGTACTTC
TRBJ1-2	TRBV19	NA	NA	CASSIQYYGYTF	TGTGCCAGTAGTATCCAGTACTATGGCTACACCTTC
TRBJ2-6	TRBV5-1	NA	NA	CASSQELASGANVLTF	TGCGCCAGCAGCCAGGAACTCGCTTCTGGGGCCAACGTCCTGACTTTC
TRBJ2-7	TRBV3-1/TRBV3-2	TRBD2	NA	CASSQAGLVSEQYF	TGTGCCAGCAGCCAAGCGGGACTAGTTTCCGAGCAGTACTTC
TRBJ1-1	TRBV6-5	TRBD1	once	CASSYSRQGLNTEAFF	TGTGCCAGCAGTTACTCTCGACAGGGCCTGAACACTGAAGCTTTCTTT
TRBJ1-1	TRBV18	NA	NA	CASSPTVGDTEAFF	TGTGCCAGCTCACCAACAGTTGGCGACACTGAAGCTTTCTTT
TRBJ2-1	TRBV2	TRBD2	NA	CASSELAGGNEQFF	TGTGCCAGCAGTGAACTAGCGGGGGGCAATGAGCAGTTCTTC
TRBJ1-2	TRBV12-3/TRBV12-4	NA	once	CASRAEVGYGYTF	TGTGCCAGCAGGGCGGAGGTCGGCTATGGCTACACCTTC
TRBJ2-1	TRBV5-6	TRBD2	NA	CASSPDGGASYNEQFF	TGTGCCAGCAGCCCGGACGGGGGGGCCTCCTACAATGAGCAGTTCTTC
TRBJ1-1	TRBV27	TRBD1	NA	CASSLSDRAGTEAFF	TGTGCCAGCAGTTTATCCGACAGGGCGGGCACTGAAGCTTTCTTT
TRBJ2-7	TRBV3-1/TRBV3-2	NA	NA	CASSRGMSYEQYF	TGTGCCAGCAGCCGAGGGATGTCCTACGAGCAGTACTTC
TRBJ1-2	TRBV30	TRBD1	once	CAWREVGQGTKGYTF	TGTGCCTGGAGAGAAGTTGGACAGGGAACGAAGGGCTACACCTTC
TRBJ1-1	TRBV11-1	NA	NA	CASSLLQENTEAFF	TGTGCCAGCAGCTTATTACAGGAGAACACTGAAGCTTTCTTT
TRBJ2-5	TRBV18	NA	few	CASSLGSVQETQYF	TGTGCCAGCTCACTCGGGTCAGTTCAAGAGACCCAGTACTTC
TRBJ1-1	TRBV11-3	TRBD1	NA	CASSLGPDRGAEAFF	TGTGCCAGCAGCTTAGGGCCGGACAGGGGTGCTGAAGCTTTCTTT
TRBJ2-7	TRBV6-5	TRBD1	NA	CASSLQGTTYEQYF	TGTGCCAGCAGTTTACAGGGGACGACCTACGAGCAGTACTTC
TRBJ1-2	TRBV11-2	NA	NA	CASSVGLNYGYTF	TGTGCCAGCAGCGTGGGACTGAACTATGGCTACACCTTC
TRBJ2-2	TRBV29-1	TRBD1	NA	CSVPKGQGVTGELFF	TGCAGCGTCCCAAAGGGACAGGGGGTCACCGGGGAGCTGTTTTTT
TRBJ1-4	TRBV9	TRBD1	NA	CASSARGDRANEKLFF	TGTGCCAGCAGCGCCCGGGGGGACAGGGCTAATGAAAAACTGTTTTTT